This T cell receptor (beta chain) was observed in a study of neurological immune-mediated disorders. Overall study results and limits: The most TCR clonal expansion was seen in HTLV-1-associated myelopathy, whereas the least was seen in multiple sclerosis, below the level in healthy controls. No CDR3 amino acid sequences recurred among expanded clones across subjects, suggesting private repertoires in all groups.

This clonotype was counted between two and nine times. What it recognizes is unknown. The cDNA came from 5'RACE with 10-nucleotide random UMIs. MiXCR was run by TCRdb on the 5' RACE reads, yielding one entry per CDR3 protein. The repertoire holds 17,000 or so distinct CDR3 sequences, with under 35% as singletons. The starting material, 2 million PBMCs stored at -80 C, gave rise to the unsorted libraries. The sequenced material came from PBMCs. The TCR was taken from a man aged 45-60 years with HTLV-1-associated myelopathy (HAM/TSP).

The CDR3 nucleotides are TGCGCCAGCAGCTTGGGGACAGACACAGATACGCAGTATTTT. It yields the protein CASSLGTDTDTQYF. This chain joins TRBV5-1 and TRBJ2-3; maybe TRBD1 (6 bases). Germline CDR1 reads SGHRS; CDR2 reads YFSETQ. V lost 0 bases, J lost 2 bases, and 7 bases lay in between. This CDR3 is built from 14 residues.